This T cell receptor beta chain originates from a study of beta chain features in type 1 diabetes. Germline loops: CDR1 SNHLY, CDR2 FYNNEI. J lost 0 bases, V lost 6 bases, and 5 bases had no gene match. This CDR3 region has 14 residues. Staining for CD45RO/CCR7/CD25/CD127/CD95/CD27 allowed sorting of CD4+ naive, central memory, regulatory and stem cell-like memory cells. Points from the study as a whole: For patients, the naive, central memory and Treg TCRB repertoires appeared more alike than for healthy donors. VDJ junctions sequenced from type 1 diabetes patients showed fewer insertions and more deletions.

TCRB transcripts that were expressed got sequenced, as all of the isolated RNA had been reverse transcribed. Approximately 3.5 million reads was the average for naive, central memory and regulatory T cell samples. Sequencing was performed with immunoSEQ multiplex PCR; in TCRdb, only in-frame clones are kept and a portion is missing. The sample holds 200,000 to 250,000 clones; around 10% are singletons and the top ten take about 0.037%. On this clone itself: Its specificity is unknown.

The chain employs TRBV2 and TRBJ2-7; TRBD1 matches at 7 bases. This TCR derives from a woman in her late teens or twenties in good health. The specimen was naive CD4+ T cells from blood. CDR3 nucleotide sequence: TGTGCCAGCAGCGACCAGGGGGTCTCCTACGAGCAGTACTTC. Translated, it gives CASSDQGVSYEQYF.